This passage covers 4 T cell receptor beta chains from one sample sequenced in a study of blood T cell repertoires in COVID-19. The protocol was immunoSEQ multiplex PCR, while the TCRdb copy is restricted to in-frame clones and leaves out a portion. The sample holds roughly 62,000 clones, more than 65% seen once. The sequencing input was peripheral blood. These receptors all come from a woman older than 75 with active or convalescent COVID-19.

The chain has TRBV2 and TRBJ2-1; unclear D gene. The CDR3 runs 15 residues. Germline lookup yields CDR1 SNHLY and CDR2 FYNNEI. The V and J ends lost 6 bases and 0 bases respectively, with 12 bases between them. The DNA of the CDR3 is TGTGCCAGCAGAAACGCACAGAGCTCCTACAATGAGCAGTTCTTC. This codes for CASRNAQSSYNEQFF.

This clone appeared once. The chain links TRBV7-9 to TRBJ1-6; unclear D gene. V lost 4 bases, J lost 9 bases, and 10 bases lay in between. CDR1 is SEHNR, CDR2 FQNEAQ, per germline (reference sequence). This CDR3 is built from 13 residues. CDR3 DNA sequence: TGTGCCAGCAGCTCGTCTGGAGGTTCACCCCTCCACTTT. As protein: CASSSSGGSPLHF.

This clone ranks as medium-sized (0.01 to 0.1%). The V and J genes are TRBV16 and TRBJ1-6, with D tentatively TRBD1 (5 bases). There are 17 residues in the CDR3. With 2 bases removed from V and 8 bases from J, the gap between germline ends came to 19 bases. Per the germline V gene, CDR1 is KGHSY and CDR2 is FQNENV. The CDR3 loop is CASSQAAPDSGDSPLHF. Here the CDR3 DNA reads TGTGCCAGCAGCCAAGCCGCCCCGGACTCGGGGGATTCACCCCTCCACTTT. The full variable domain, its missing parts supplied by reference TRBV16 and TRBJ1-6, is GEEVAQTPKHLVRGEGQKAKLYCAPIKGHSYVFWYQQVLKNEFKFLISFQNENVFDETGMPKERFSAKCLPNSPCSLEIQATKLEDSAVYFCASSQAAPDSGDSPLHFGNGTRLTVT.

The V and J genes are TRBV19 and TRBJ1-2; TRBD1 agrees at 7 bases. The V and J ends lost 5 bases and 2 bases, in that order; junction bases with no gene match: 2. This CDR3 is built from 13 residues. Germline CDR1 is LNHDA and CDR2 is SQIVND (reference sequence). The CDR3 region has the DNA TGTGCCAGTAGTGTGGGACAGAACTATGGCTACACCTTC. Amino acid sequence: CASSVGQNYGYTF. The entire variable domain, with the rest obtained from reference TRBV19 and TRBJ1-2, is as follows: DGGITQSPKYLFRKEGQNVTLSCEQNLNHDAMYWYRQDPGQGLRLIYYSQIVNDFQKGDIAEGYSVSREKKESFPLTVTSAQKNPTAFYLCASSVGQNYGYTFGSGTRLTVV.